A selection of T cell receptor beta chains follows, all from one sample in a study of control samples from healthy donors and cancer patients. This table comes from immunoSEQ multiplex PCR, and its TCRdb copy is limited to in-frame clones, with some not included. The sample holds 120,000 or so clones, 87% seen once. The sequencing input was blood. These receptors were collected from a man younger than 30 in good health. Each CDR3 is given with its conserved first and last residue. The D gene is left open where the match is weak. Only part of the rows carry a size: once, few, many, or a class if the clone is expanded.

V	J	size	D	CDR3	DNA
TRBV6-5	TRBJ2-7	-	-	CASSYAPQGRGDEQYF	TGTGCCAGCAGTTACGCACCCCAGGGTAGGGGCGACGAGCAGTACTTC
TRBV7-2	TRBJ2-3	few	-	CASSLGVGSVTQYF	TGTGCCAGCAGCTTAGGAGTGGGGAGTGTTACGCAGTATTTT
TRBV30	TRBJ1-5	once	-	CAWSVGAGQLNQPQHF	TGTGCCTGGAGTGTCGGGGCAGGCCAACTCAATCAGCCCCAGCATTTT
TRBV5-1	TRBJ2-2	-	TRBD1	CASSLTGGNGGELFF	TGCGCCAGCAGCTTGACAGGGGGCAACGGCGGGGAGCTGTTTTTT
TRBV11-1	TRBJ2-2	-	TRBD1	CATQQGETGELFF	TGTGCCACCCAACAGGGGGAAACCGGGGAGCTGTTTTTT
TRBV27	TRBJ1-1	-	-	CASLPRAGGYTEAFF	TGTGCCAGCCTACCCCGGGCGGGAGGGTACACTGAAGCTTTCTTT
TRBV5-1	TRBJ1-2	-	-	CASSLAQGDGYTF	TGCGCCAGCAGCTTGGCCCAGGGTGATGGCTACACCTTC
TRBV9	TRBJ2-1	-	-	CASSVDYYNEQFF	TGTGCCAGCAGCGTAGACTACTACAATGAGCAGTTCTTC
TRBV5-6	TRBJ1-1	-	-	CASSPLGLGVSTEAFF	TGTGCCAGCAGCCCCCTGGGGTTGGGGGTAAGCACTGAAGCTTTCTTT
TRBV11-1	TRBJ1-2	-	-	CASSSTTHGGDGYTF	TGTGCCAGCAGCTCTACAACACACGGCGGGGATGGCTACACCTTC
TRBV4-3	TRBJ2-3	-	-	CASSQEVSVYLYF	TGCGCCAGCAGCCAAGAAGTGAGCGTCTACCTGTATTTT
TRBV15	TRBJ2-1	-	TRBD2	CATSRSRLAGVEGEQFF	TGTGCCACCAGCAGATCAAGACTAGCGGGAGTGGAGGGTGAGCAGTTCTTC
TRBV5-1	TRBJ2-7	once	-	CASSGRTASYEQYF	TGCGCCAGCAGCGGGAGGACAGCTTCCTACGAGCAGTACTTC
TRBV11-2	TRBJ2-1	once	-	CASSSPVNNEQFF	TGTGCCAGCAGCTCCCCAGTCAACAATGAGCAGTTCTTC
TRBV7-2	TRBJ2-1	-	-	CASSRDRDIVYNEQFF	TGTGCCAGCAGCCGGGACCGGGACATAGTATACAATGAGCAGTTCTTC
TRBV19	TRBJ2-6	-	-	CASRASSGANVLTF	TGTGCCAGCCGGGCCAGCTCTGGGGCCAACGTCCTGACTTTC
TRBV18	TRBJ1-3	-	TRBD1	CASAQGQLSGNTIYF	TGTGCCAGCGCACAGGGACAGCTCTCTGGAAACACCATATATTTT
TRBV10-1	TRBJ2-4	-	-	CASSDGGSLAKNIQYF	TGCGCCAGCAGTGATGGGGGATCTCTAGCCAAAAACATTCAGTACTTC
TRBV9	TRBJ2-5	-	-	CASSVGRGSLETQYF	TGTGCCAGCAGCGTAGGTAGGGGGTCGCTGGAGACCCAGTACTTC
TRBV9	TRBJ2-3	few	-	CASSVVPSGTDTQYF	TGTGCCAGCAGCGTAGTCCCTAGCGGCACAGATACGCAGTATTTT
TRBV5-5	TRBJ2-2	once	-	CASSLEGLTGELFF	TGTGCCAGCAGCTTGGAGGGACTGACCGGGGAGCTGTTTTTT
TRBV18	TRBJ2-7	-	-	CASSPGAVRPPGQYF	TGTGCCAGCTCACCAGGGGCAGTACGACCGCCGGGGCAGTACTTC
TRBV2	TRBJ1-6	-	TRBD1	CASSVGTDSPLHF	TGTGCCAGCAGTGTTGGGACAGATTCACCCCTCCACTTT
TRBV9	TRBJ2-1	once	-	CASSVGGRFDNEQFF	TGTGCCAGCAGCGTAGGGGGACGGTTCGACAATGAGCAGTTCTTC
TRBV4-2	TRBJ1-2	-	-	CASSQSTGLSPGDGYTF	TGTGCCAGCAGCCAATCAACAGGGTTAAGTCCCGGGGATGGCTACACCTTC
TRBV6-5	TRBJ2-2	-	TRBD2	CASHSGDSNTGELFF	TGTGCCAGTCATAGCGGGGACTCGAACACCGGGGAGCTGTTTTTT
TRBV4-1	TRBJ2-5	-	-	CASSLQYSGRETQYF	TGCGCCAGCAGCCTCCAATATTCGGGGAGAGAGACCCAGTACTTC
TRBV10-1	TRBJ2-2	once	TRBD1	CASSDPGQGSAELFF	TGCGCCAGCAGTGACCCGGGACAGGGATCGGCGGAGCTGTTTTTT
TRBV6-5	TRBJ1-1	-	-	CASSHYRFEGTEAFF	TGTGCCAGCAGTCACTACCGTTTCGAGGGGACTGAAGCTTTCTTT
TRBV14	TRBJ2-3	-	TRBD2	CASSRSVTSGHTQYF	TGTGCCAGCAGCCGGTCAGTGACTAGCGGACATACGCAGTATTTT
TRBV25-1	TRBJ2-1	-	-	CASSERVNEQFF	TGTGCCAGCAGTGAAAGGGTTAATGAGCAGTTCTTC